A single TCR beta chain is shown here with its context. Its antigen remains unknown. The data belong to a study of cytomegalovirus exposure and HLA in healthy donors. As for the study in general: HLA-typed donors were the source of some 85 million unique TCRs, which an early data release held.

The study ran its PCR with 60 Vbeta and 13 Jbeta primers. The protocol was immunoSEQ multiplex PCR, while the TCRdb copy is restricted to in-frame clones and leaves out a portion. Here the sample spans approximately 160,000 clones, 80% to 90% being singletons. Regarding the study as a whole: Analysis was carried out at a later point, and it linked a missense DCLRE1C variant to TCR beta V- and J-gene trimming.

Sequencing was carried out using PBMCs. The TCR was taken from a woman between 18 and 29 years old in good health and CMV-seronegative.

The CDR3 sequence is CASSEFYRDEQFF. The CDR3 DNA is TGTGCCAGCAGTGAATTCTACAGGGATGAGCAGTTCTTC. The J gene is TRBJ2-1, the V gene TRBV25-1; D is possibly TRBD1 (6 bases). This CDR3 spans 13 amino acids. Germline V lookup: CDR1 MGHDK, CDR2 SYGVNS. The V gene lost 1 base and the J gene lost 8 bases, with 9 bases spanning the gap.